These T cell receptor beta chains were read from a single sample in a study of tumor-infiltrating lymphocytes in oesophageal squamous cell carcinoma. TCRdb independently ran MiXCR on the PCR reads; one entry per CDR3 protein. Of over 15,000 distinct CDR3 sequences listed, around 44% were seen once; the top ten hold around 28%. Sequencing was carried out using esophageal tumor tissue. These receptors originate from a male donor with esophageal squamous cell carcinoma. CDR3s include the opening cysteine and the closing phenylalanine or tryptophan. Rows may omit the clone size; those that give it use once, few, many or a size class.

>TRBV11-2|once
CASSFSMSPAQETQYF
>TRBV6-6|many
CASSYRGTNTEAFF
>TRBV2|once
CASRRQGGTEAFF
>TRBV6-1|many
CASRSIRDRGIQQYF
>TRBV12-3/TRBV12-4|.
CASSYRATQETQYF
>TRBV12-3/TRBV12-4|medium-sized
CASSWASVYNEQFF
>TRBV7-2|.
CASSLAGPREDEQYF
>TRBV12-3/TRBV12-4|.
CASSFGDKQETQYF
>TRBV20-1|few
CSAPTPRTATYEQYF
>TRBV16|.
CASSQSGGLGVIEQYF
>TRBV5-4|many
CASSLTSSGANVLTF
>TRBV7-8|medium-sized
CASSFDRNSYEQYF
>TRBV7-3|few
CASSQDLSGEAFF
>TRBV2|.
CASRDRRETEAFF
>TRBV12-3/TRBV12-4|many
CASSRGQGAVYEQYF
>TRBV4-2|.
CASSQGQNSNQPQHF
>TRBV12-3/TRBV12-4|.
CASSPLGDLGYTF
>TRBV12-3/TRBV12-4|.
CASSQSSGNTIYF
>TRBV7-8|.
CASSLGTLGNSPLHF
>TRBV15|.
CATSRSGLGPDTQYF
>TRBV7-6|.
CASSRRGTQGEQYF
>TRBV7-3|.
CASSRGKSETQYF
>TRBV7-2|.
CASSFYVDDSPLHF
>TRBV7-6|.
CASSPQGADTGELFF
>TRBV12-3/TRBV12-4|.
CASSLGGTANSPLHF
>TRBV7-8|.
CASSFEGLLDTYNEQFF
>TRBV7-9|few
CASSPHSGVETQYF
>TRBV7-1|.
CASSSPPGDGDNNEQFF
>TRBV7-4|.
CASSRYSNEQYF
>TRBV7-9|many
CASSLGGPNEKLFF
>TRBV7-2|few
CASSLVGTGSYEQYF
>TRBV7-8|.
CASSYLEGWVGEQFF
>TRBV11-3|.
CATNRDSVVNEQFF
>TRBV2|.
CASSEQGAGAEAFF
>TRBV7-9|.
CASSVQGFNSPLHF
>TRBV19|few
CASSRRSQGAGYEQYF
>TRBV6-1|many
CASSTDRSVEQYF
>TRBV5-1|few
CASSFQSSTDTQYF
>TRBV7-2|.
CASSLRREFEQYF
>TRBV7-6|few
CASSFGQGPLHF
>TRBV12-2|few
CASRLVVQGRNMNTEAFF
>TRBV24-1|.
CATSAGTSQNEQFF
>TRBV6-1|.
CASSERSTDNYKQFF
>TRBV19|few
CASSSGGAASGELFF
>TRBV19|few
CASNRGYGYTF
>TRBV28|few
CASTPRENTEAFF
>TRBV5-6|many
CASSVEGNIQYF
>TRBV6-2/TRBV6-3|.
CASSYVAGGSYEQYF
>TRBV7-3|once
CASSLTADYNEQFF
>TRBV10-2|many
CASSDSQTNEKLFF
>TRBV7-8|few
CASSLDRQAEQYF
>TRBV7-9|.
CASSLGRQVATNEKLFF
>TRBV19|many
CASSEWTQGVEQYF
>TRBV7-2|.
CASSLVGNNSPLHF